This T cell receptor (beta chain) was obtained from a study of T cells in Graves' hyperthyroidism and ophthalmopathy. Across 18 months, stable Graves' hyperthyroidism was marked by no progression to ophthalmopathy. The patients, who ranged from 18 to 65 in age, presented with newly diagnosed hyperthyroidism lasting under 2 months. Each diagnosis was grounded in clinical symptoms, serum thyroxine and TRAb, thyroid ultrasound, and orbital computed tomography. V trimming: 5 bases; J trimming: 8 bases; junction bases outside the gene matches: 12. Per the germline V gene, CDR1 is SNHLY and CDR2 is FYNNEI. The CDR3 is 15 residues long. TCR beta CDR3 regions were amplified from RNA. HTBI primers were employed in a first-round RT-PCR of the TCR CDR3. TCRdb recomputed calls from the multiplex PCR reads with MiXCR, one row per CDR3 protein. Here the sample spans more than 75,000 distinct CDR3 sequences, under 65% being singletons.

The receptor was derived from a woman in her forties with Graves' hyperthyroidism. The gene calls are TRBV2 and TRBJ1-2, with 9 bases aligning to TRBD1. The specimen sequenced was blood. CDR3 coding DNA: TGTGCCAGCAGTCCCCGGGACAGGGACCTAGGAGGCTACACCTTC. Residues: CASSPRDRDLGGYTF.